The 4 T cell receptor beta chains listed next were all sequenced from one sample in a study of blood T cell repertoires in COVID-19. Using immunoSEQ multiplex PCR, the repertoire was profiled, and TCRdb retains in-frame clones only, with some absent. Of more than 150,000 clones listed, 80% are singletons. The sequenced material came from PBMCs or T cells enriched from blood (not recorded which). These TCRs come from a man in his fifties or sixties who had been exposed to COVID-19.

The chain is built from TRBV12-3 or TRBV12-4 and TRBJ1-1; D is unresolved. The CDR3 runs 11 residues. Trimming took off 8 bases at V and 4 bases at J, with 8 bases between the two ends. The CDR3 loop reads CASGWATEAFF. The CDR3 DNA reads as TGTGCCAGCGGATGGGCCACTGAAGCTTTCTTT.

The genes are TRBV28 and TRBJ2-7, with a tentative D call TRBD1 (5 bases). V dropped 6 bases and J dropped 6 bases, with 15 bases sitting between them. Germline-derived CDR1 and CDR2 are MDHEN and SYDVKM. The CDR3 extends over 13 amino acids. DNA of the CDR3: TGTGCCAGCAGGTCCGCGGACAACTCCGAGCAGTACTTC. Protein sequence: CASRSADNSEQYF.

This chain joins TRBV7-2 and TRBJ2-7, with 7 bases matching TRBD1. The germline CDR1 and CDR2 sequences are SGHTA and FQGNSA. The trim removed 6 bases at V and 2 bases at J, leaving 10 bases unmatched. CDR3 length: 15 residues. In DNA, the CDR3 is TGTGCCAGCAGTTTGTCCGGGACAGAGACCTACGAGCAGTACTTC. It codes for CASSLSGTETYEQYF.

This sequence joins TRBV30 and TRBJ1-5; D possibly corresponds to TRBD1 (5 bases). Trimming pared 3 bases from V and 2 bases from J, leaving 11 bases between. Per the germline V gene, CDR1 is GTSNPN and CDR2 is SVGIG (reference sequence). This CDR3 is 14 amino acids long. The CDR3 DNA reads TGTGCCTGGAGGCGGGGCTGGGGCAATCAGCCCCAGCATTTT. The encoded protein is CAWRRGWGNQPQHF. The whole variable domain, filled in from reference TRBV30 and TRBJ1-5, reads SQTIHQWPATLVQPVGSPLSLECTVEGTSNPNLYWYRQAAGRGLQLLFYSVGIGQISSEVPQNLSASRPQDRQFILSSKKLLLSDSGFYLCAWRRGWGNQPQHFGDGTRLSIL.